The 7 T cell receptor beta chains given below trace back to one sample, sequenced in a study of patients and donors after allogeneic stem cell transplantation (dated by TCRdb to the early 2020s). Library construction relied on RT-PCR. Sequencing took place on a NextSeq 550. TCRdb reprocessed the public reads (quality trimming at Q25 with fastp, clone calling with MiXCR) and kept in-frame beta chains. Each CDR3 protein gets just one entry, which takes the most common genes and DNA from the rows behind it. The sample table lists some 960,000 distinct CDR3 sequences, over 15% of them with a count of one. In total, the top ten clones hold roughly 6% of the sample. The sequenced material came from blood, either unsorted or a sorted T cell fraction (not recorded which). Receptors originate from a human donor who was either an allogeneic HSCT recipient or a stem cell or donor lymphocyte infusion donor (not recorded which). It is not recorded whose cells these are; they may come from a transplant donor.

The chain combines TRBV11-2 with TRBJ2-7; 12 bases fit TRBD2. V lost 5 bases and J lost 6; bases outside the gene matches: 8. CDR3 length: 15 amino acids. Germline CDR1 and CDR2: SGHAT and FQNNGV. CDR3 sequence: CASSPILAGGVEQYF. Here the CDR3 DNA reads TGTGCCAGCAGCCCAATACTAGCGGGAGGAGTCGAGCAGTACTTC.

In its sample, this clonotype was seen a few times. This chain links TRBV6-1 with TRBJ1-1; unclear D gene. CDR1 and CDR2 from the germline V gene are MNHNS and SASEGT. The CDR3 sequence is 14 residues long. The V end lost 5 bases, the J end lost 4 bases, and 14 bases lay between the germline ends. CDR3 bases: TGTGCCAGCAGTCCCCCCGGAGGGTCCACTGAAGCTTTCTTT. Translating gives CASSPPGGSTEAFF.

This clonotype was detected only a few times. This chain links TRBV4-3 with TRBJ2-7; a possible D gene is TRBD2 (6 bases). Germline CDR1 reads LGHNA; CDR2 reads YSLEER. The germline V and J ends were trimmed by 0 bases and 8 bases, with 14 bases remaining between them. The CDR3 consists of 14 residues. CDR3 loop: CASSQDLRERQQYF. The CDR3, as DNA: TGCGCCAGCAGCCAAGACCTCCGGGAGCGACAGCAGTACTTC.

This clonotype has more than one count but fewer than ten. The chain joins TRBV19 to TRBJ2-5; D might be TRBD2 (6 bases). Trimming left V 5 bases short and J 0 bases short, with 10 bases between. The germline V gene has CDR1 LNHDA and CDR2 SQIVND (reference sequence). CDR3 length equals 14 residues. The CDR3 region has the DNA TGTGCCAGTAGTCCCCGCGGGAACCAAGAGACCCAGTACTTC. Translation gives CASSPRGNQETQYF.

The chain links TRBV10-3 to TRBJ1-5, with TRBD1 matching over 10 bases. V lost 7 bases to trimming and J lost 11 bases; unmatched junction nucleotides: 11. The CDR3 is 14 residues long. The germline V gene encodes CDR1 ENHRY and CDR2 SYGVKD. CDR3 DNA: TGTGCCATCAAGGGGGGGACAGGGGACGTAACCCAGCATTTT. Amino acids: CAIKGGTGDVTQHF.

The V and J genes are TRBV10-3 and TRBJ2-7, with 8 nucleotides matching TRBD2. V gave up 11 bases and J gave up 7 bases; unmatched junction bases: 19. CDR3 length equals 15 residues. Germline loops: CDR1 ENHRY, CDR2 SYGVKD. The CDR3 loop reads CALPRGASGRLEQYF. In DNA form, the CDR3 reads TGTGCCCTCCCCCGGGGGGCTAGCGGGCGCTTGGAGCAGTACTTC.

This clonotype came up once. The chain has TRBV5-1 and TRBJ2-3, with 9 bases lining up with TRBD2. The germline V gene encodes CDR1 SGHRS and CDR2 YFSETQ. V shed 4 bases and J 5 bases; nucleotides not matched to a gene: 5. The CDR3 is 14 residues long. CDR3 nucleotide sequence: TGCGCCAGCAGCCCGGTAGCGGGAGTAGATACGCAGTATTTT. Protein product: CASSPVAGVDTQYF.